The rows below give T cell receptor beta chains drawn from one sample of a study of blood T cell repertoires in COVID-19. Using immunoSEQ multiplex PCR, the repertoire was profiled, and TCRdb retains in-frame clones only, with some absent. The table lists about 120,000 clones, 90% of them singletons. Sequenced input: peripheral blood. These receptors were obtained from a woman aged 55 to 70 with COVID-19, enrolled during active disease. CDR3s include the opening cysteine and the closing phenylalanine or tryptophan. Fields, in order: V gene, D gene, clone size, J gene, CDR3 protein, CDR3 DNA. D genes are given only for firm matches. The size field is filled for only some rows; it gives once, few, many or a size class.

>TRBV7-8|NA|NA|TRBJ1-5
CASSSGRALVGADSNQPQHF
TGTGCCAGCAGCTCCGGTAGGGCGTTGGTGGGGGCCGATAGCAATCAGCCCCAGCATTTT
>TRBV6-5|TRBD1|NA|TRBJ2-3
CASSSGTGWSDTQYF
TGTGCCAGCAGTTCGGGGACAGGGTGGTCAGATACGCAGTATTTT
>TRBV6-2/TRBV6-3|TRBD1|NA|TRBJ1-6
CASSRSDRGSSPLHF
TGTGCCAGCAGCCGGTCCGACAGGGGGTCCTCACCCCTCCACTTT
>TRBV18|TRBD1|NA|TRBJ1-1
CASSPTGTEAFF
TGTGCCAGCTCACCGACAGGGACTGAAGCTTTCTTT
>TRBV6-1|NA|once|TRBJ1-2
CASSDFRVPNLPYGYTF
TGTGCCAGCAGTGACTTCAGGGTCCCAAACTTACCCTATGGCTACACCTTC
>TRBV19|TRBD2|NA|TRBJ2-5
CASSIVRRASGAQRETQYF
TGTGCCAGTAGTATCGTCCGGAGGGCTAGCGGGGCCCAGAGGGAGACCCAGTACTTC
>TRBV18|TRBD1|NA|TRBJ1-2
CASSPGQGMSPGGYTF
TGTGCCAGCTCACCTGGACAGGGGATGTCTCCGGGGGGCTACACCTTC
>TRBV2|NA|NA|TRBJ2-7
CASSDFQDRHYEQYF
TGTGCCAGCAGTGATTTTCAGGACAGACACTACGAGCAGTACTTC
>TRBV5-1|NA|NA|TRBJ2-3
CASSLAGAGADTQYF
TGCGCCAGCAGCTTGGCCGGGGCAGGGGCAGATACGCAGTATTTT
>TRBV7-9|NA|NA|TRBJ1-3
CASSPPTESSGNTIYF
TGTGCCAGCAGCCCCCCCACCGAGAGCTCTGGAAACACCATATATTTT
>TRBV6-5|NA|NA|TRBJ2-5
CASSRGSLYQETQYF
TGTGCCAGCAGTCGGGGGTCCCTGTACCAAGAGACCCAGTACTTC
>TRBV19|NA|NA|TRBJ1-6
CASRDYNSPLHF
TGTGCCAGCAGGGACTATAATTCACCCCTCCACTTT
>TRBV20-1|TRBD2|once|TRBJ2-1
CSASPGTRTRNEQFF
TGCAGTGCTAGTCCCGGGACTAGGACCCGGAATGAGCAGTTCTTC
>TRBV4-2|TRBD2|NA|TRBJ2-1
CASSQDRRGREQFF
TGTGCCAGCAGCCAAGATCGACGCGGGAGGGAGCAGTTCTTC
>TRBV30|TRBD1|NA|TRBJ1-1
CAWSVFGGQEAFF
TGTGCCTGGAGTGTATTTGGGGGACAGGAAGCTTTCTTT
>TRBV6-6|NA|NA|TRBJ1-2
CASSYDLRGSYGYTF
TGTGCCAGCAGTTATGACCTCAGGGGAAGCTATGGCTACACCTTC
>TRBV5-6|TRBD1|NA|TRBJ1-3
CASSLVGQGGFGNTIYF
TGTGCCAGCAGCTTGGTAGGACAGGGAGGCTTTGGGAACACCATATATTTT
>TRBV7-3|NA|NA|TRBJ1-1
CASSLRGMGANTEAFF
TGTGCCAGCAGCTTACGGGGCATGGGGGCGAACACTGAAGCTTTCTTT
>TRBV5-8|TRBD2|NA|TRBJ2-3
CASSSRTRPDTQYF
TGTGCCAGCAGCTCGAGGACTAGACCAGATACGCAGTATTTT
>TRBV18|TRBD2|NA|TRBJ2-1
CASSRGLAGVSAYNEQFF
TGTGCCAGCTCCCGCGGACTAGCGGGGGTTTCGGCCTACAATGAGCAGTTCTTC
>TRBV7-8|TRBD1|NA|TRBJ1-4
CASSLRGTGSEKLFF
TGTGCCAGCAGCTTACGAGGGACAGGGAGTGAAAAACTGTTTTTT
>TRBV4-2|NA|NA|TRBJ2-7
CASSPRDTQYEQYF
TGTGCCAGCAGCCCACGGGACACCCAATACGAGCAGTACTTC
>TRBV27|TRBD1|once|TRBJ2-1
CASSLSGQGAYNEQFF
TGTGCCAGCAGTTTATCGGGGCAGGGGGCCTACAATGAGCAGTTCTTC
>TRBV7-9|NA|NA|TRBJ2-5
CASSFVPQETQYF
TGTGCCAGCAGCTTTGTCCCTCAAGAGACCCAGTACTTC
>TRBV13|NA|NA|TRBJ2-1
CASSLGSRRGIVLYEQFF
TGTGCCAGCAGCTTAGGCAGTCGTCGCGGGATCGTACTCTATGAGCAGTTCTTC
>TRBV27|TRBD1|NA|TRBJ1-1
CASSSKTGANTEAFF
TGTGCCAGCAGTAGTAAAACAGGGGCGAACACTGAAGCTTTCTTT
>TRBV19|NA|NA|TRBJ1-3
CASSITADIYSGNTIYF
TGTGCCAGTAGTATAACCGCAGACATCTACTCTGGAAACACCATATATTTT
>TRBV7-2|NA|NA|TRBJ2-2
CASSSYSTGELFF
TGTGCCAGCAGCTCCTACAGCACCGGGGAGCTGTTTTTT
>TRBV5-8|NA|few|TRBJ2-4
CASSLAQRSFDIQYF
TGTGCCAGCAGCTTGGCCCAACGGTCTTTTGACATTCAGTACTTC
>TRBV5-1|NA|NA|TRBJ1-4
CASSLGQKNEKLFF
TGCGCCAGCAGCTTGGGGCAGAAGAATGAAAAACTGTTTTTT
>TRBV19|TRBD1|NA|TRBJ1-4
CATRGQINEKLFF
TGTGCCACCAGGGGACAGATAAATGAAAAACTGTTTTTT
>TRBV2|NA|NA|TRBJ1-4
CASSEFSGHNEKLFF
TGTGCCAGCAGTGAATTTAGTGGTCACAATGAAAAACTGTTTTTT
>TRBV15|TRBD1|NA|TRBJ1-5
CATNTAGGHQPQHF
TGTGCCACCAACACTGCAGGGGGTCACCAGCCCCAGCATTTT
>TRBV4-3|TRBD1|once|TRBJ1-2
CASSQGQGHGYTF
TGCGCCAGCAGCCAAGGACAGGGGCATGGCTACACCTTC
>TRBV7-9|NA|few|TRBJ1-4
CASSLDPNEKLFF
TGTGCCAGCAGCTTAGATCCAAATGAAAAACTGTTTTTT
>TRBV10-1|TRBD1|NA|TRBJ2-3
CASRDREWGRAADTQYF
TGCGCCAGCAGGGACAGGGAATGGGGGAGAGCGGCAGATACGCAGTATTTT
>TRBV3-1/TRBV3-2|NA|NA|TRBJ2-7
CASSSITNQQYF
TGTGCCAGCAGCTCCATAACTAATCAGCAGTACTTC
>TRBV3-1/TRBV3-2|TRBD2|NA|TRBJ2-1
CASSQSSGGAREQFF
TGTGCCAGCAGCCAATCTAGCGGGGGGGCCCGAGAGCAGTTCTTC
>TRBV5-4|TRBD1|NA|TRBJ1-1
CASSLSQGASRGREAFF
TGTGCCAGCAGCTTGTCCCAGGGGGCGTCAAGGGGGAGGGAAGCTTTCTTT
>TRBV30|NA|NA|TRBJ1-5
CAWSVTRGGNQPQHF
TGTGCCTGGAGTGTCACCAGGGGCGGCAATCAGCCCCAGCATTTT
>TRBV2|TRBD1|NA|TRBJ2-7
CASNSRTGGGRQYF
TGTGCCAGCAACTCCCGGACAGGGGGTGGTCGGCAGTACTTC
>TRBV27|NA|NA|TRBJ2-1
CASSLRGLEQFF
TGTGCCAGCAGTCTCAGAGGGTTGGAGCAGTTCTTC
>TRBV10-3|NA|NA|TRBJ2-7
CAILKRLGYEQYF
TGTGCCATCCTTAAGAGGCTGGGCTACGAGCAGTACTTC
>TRBV7-2|TRBD1|NA|TRBJ1-3
CASSSSGGSGNTIYF
TGTGCCAGCAGCTCATCAGGGGGCTCTGGAAACACCATATATTTT
>TRBV6-2/TRBV6-3|NA|NA|TRBJ2-7
CASSPPSTATYEQYF
TGTGCCAGCAGCCCCCCCTCGACAGCCACCTACGAGCAGTACTTC
>TRBV5-6|TRBD1|few|TRBJ1-1
CASSDRVNTEAFF
TGTGCCAGCAGTGACAGGGTGAACACTGAAGCTTTCTTT
>TRBV12-3/TRBV12-4|NA|NA|TRBJ2-5
CASRLQETQYF
TGTGCCAGCAGACTGCAAGAGACCCAGTACTTC
>TRBV2|NA|once|TRBJ1-2
CASREDSRYGYTF
TGTGCCAGCAGGGAAGACAGTAGGTATGGCTACACCTTC
>TRBV7-9|NA|NA|TRBJ2-3
CASSLGTDTDTQYF
TGTGCCAGCAGCTTAGGTACAGATACAGATACGCAGTATTTT
>TRBV11-2|TRBD1|NA|TRBJ1-6
CASSLVGGGHNSPLHF
TGTGCCAGCAGCTTAGTCGGAGGGGGCCATAATTCACCCCTCCACTTT
>TRBV4-1|TRBD1|few|TRBJ1-6
CASSQADRGISPLHF
TGCGCCAGCAGCCAAGCGGACAGGGGAATCTCACCCCTCCACTTT
>TRBV6-5|TRBD1|NA|TRBJ1-4
CASRVTGREKLFF
TGTGCCAGCAGGGTGACAGGGCGGGAAAAACTGTTTTTT
>TRBV6-2/TRBV6-3|NA|once|TRBJ2-7
CASSRTYEQYF
TGTGCCAGCAGCAGGACTTACGAGCAGTACTTC
>TRBV6-6|NA|NA|TRBJ1-4
CASTGVANEKLFF
TGTGCCAGCACGGGGGTCGCTAATGAAAAACTGTTTTTT
>TRBV9|TRBD1|NA|TRBJ1-2
CASSVTGSPTPYGYTF
TGTGCCAGCAGCGTGACAGGGTCGCCTACACCCTATGGCTACACCTTC